These 3 T cell receptor beta chains share one sample of origin, sequenced in a study of Graves' ophthalmopathy and Graves' hyperthyroidism. Amplified TCR beta CDR3 regions were obtained using RNA transcripts as template. HTBI primers served in a first-round RT-PCR, which a second-round multiplex PCR followed. TCRdb re-analysed the multiplex PCR reads in MiXCR, keeping a single row per CDR3 protein. The sample has 350,000 or so distinct CDR3 sequences, 15% to 20% seen once. Material for sequencing was peripheral blood. The receptors stem from an adult man with Graves' ophthalmopathy.

This clonotype showed up many times. The chain employs TRBV12-3 or TRBV12-4 and TRBJ1-6; TRBD1 aligns across 8 bases. The CDR3 runs 14 residues. Trimming at V came to 5 bases and at J to 9 bases, leaving 6 bases not matched to a gene. The CDR3, as DNA: TGTGCCAGCAGTGGACAGGGAGCGTTTTCACCCCTCCACTTT. It is translated as CASSGQGAFSPLHF.

This clonotype was seen at least ten times. This chain links TRBV11-1 with TRBJ1-1; TRBD1 agrees at 10 bases. Germline V gene sequence: CDR1 SGHAT, CDR2 FQDESV (reference sequence). The CDR3 loop spans 18 amino acids. V shed 3 bases and J 5 bases; nucleotides not matched to a gene: 15. CDR3 sequence (DNA): TGTGCCAGCAGCTTCCCGGGGACAGGGGAAATCTTAGGGACTGAAGCTTTCTTT. Its protein is CASSFPGTGEILGTEAFF. The variable domain in full, completed from reference TRBV11-1 and TRBJ1-1, reads EAEVAQSPRYKITEKSQAVAFWCDPISGHATLYWYRQILGQGPELLVQFQDESVVDDSQLPKDRFSAERLKGVDSTLKIQPAELGDSAMYLCASSFPGTGEILGTEAFFGQGTRLTVV.

Details on this clonotype: At one end the junction does not follow the germline gene, possibly because of a read error. This chain links TRBV2 with TRBJ1-1; perhaps TRBD1 as D (5 bases). The germline V gene has CDR1 SNHLY and CDR2 FYNNEI. The CDR3 sequence is 11 residues long. The CDR3 sequence: CAISGFAEAYF. The CDR3 DNA is TGTGCCATCTCAGGGTTTGCTGAAGCTTACTTT.